This entry lists 17 T cell receptor beta chains sequenced from one sample in a study of T cell repertoires in cytomegalovirus infection. Using its own MiXCR run on the reads, TCRdb lists one record per CDR3 protein. In the table there are 450,000 to 550,000 distinct CDR3 sequences, approximately 15% of which are singletons. The sequenced material came from CD8+ T cells from PBMCs. These receptors were taken from a human donor in good health (CMV status not recorded). Some clones in this sample may be carry-over from other donors' samples.

This clonotype occurred many times. The chain employs TRBV6-6 and TRBJ2-3; D is unclear. Trimming stripped 3 bases from V and 0 bases from J, with 10 bases between. Germline V gene data show CDR1 as MNHNY and CDR2 as SVGAGI (reference sequence). This CDR3 region has 15 residues. Here the CDR3 reads CASSYGGRSTDTQYF. The CDR3 DNA is TGTGCCAGCAGTTATGGCGGAAGAAGCACAGATACGCAGTATTTT.

This clonotype came up a few times. CDR3 DNA: TGTGCCAGCGTGGAAGGGATGGGAACCATTCAGTACTTC. It specifies CASVEGMGTIQYF. This chain links TRBV2 with TRBJ2-4; D not resolved. Germline V gene sequence: CDR1 SNHLY, CDR2 FYNNEI. V was clipped by 8 bases and J by 9 bases, with 17 bases between them. This CDR3 contains 13 residues.

About this clonotype: A much larger clone differs from this one at a single base, so this may be a read error. Likely a read error: the CDR3 ends without its conserved phenylalanine or tryptophan. The chain is built from TRBV27 and TRBJ2-7; D might be TRBD2 (6 bases). Germline V CDR1 and CDR2: MNHEY, SMNVEV (reference sequence). The CDR3 has 14 residues. The germline V and J ends were trimmed by 8 bases and 1 base, with 15 bases remaining between them. The CDR3 nucleotides are TGTGCCAGCTCGCGGGACGGTGTTTCCTACGAGCAGTACTTA. Residues: CASSRDGVSYEQYL.

The table lists this clonotype with many counts. V is TRBV6-2 or TRBV6-3 and J is TRBJ2-2, with 7 bases that match TRBD2. The germline CDR1 and CDR2 sequences are MNHEY and SVGEGT. Trimming cost V 4 bases and J 8 bases; bases outside gene matches: 4. The CDR3 extends over 13 amino acids. Here the CDR3 reads CASSFQRGGELFF. DNA for the CDR3: TGTGCCAGCAGTTTTCAGCGGGGAGGGGAGCTGTTTTTT.

This clonotype was seen more than once but under ten times. The chain couples TRBV12-3 or TRBV12-4 to TRBJ2-1; D unclear. V lost 4 bases and J lost 4, with 8 bases in between. This CDR3 has 13 residues. The CDR3 bases are TGTGCCAGCAGTTCGCTAGTGTACAATGAGCAGTTCTTC. This sequence encodes CASSSLVYNEQFF.

This clonotype was picked up many times. V gene TRBV7-7 combines with J gene TRBJ2-1, with D maybe TRBD1 (6 bases). Trimming pared 3 bases from V and 5 bases from J, leaving 8 bases between. CDR3 length equals 13 residues. Germline assignment: CDR1 SSHAT and CDR2 FNYEAQ (reference sequence). The CDR3 coding sequence is TGTGCCAGCAGCTTCGACAGGAACAATGAGCAGTTCTTC. Translation gives CASSFDRNNEQFF.

Note on this clonotype: This sequence may be a read error, since a much larger clone differs from it by one base. The CDR3, as DNA: TGTGCCAGCAGTGGGGGACTGACGAGCTCCTATAATTCACCCCTCCCCTTT. Protein: CASSGGLTSSYNSPLPF. V is TRBV12-3 or TRBV12-4 and J is TRBJ1-6; the D gene is possibly TRBD1 (5 bases). CDR3 length: 17 residues.

The chain carries TRBV5-6 and TRBJ2-3; TRBD2 might be the D (6 bases). This CDR3 contains 16 residues. From germline, CDR1 is SGHDT and CDR2 YYEEEE. V shed 1 base and J shed 3 bases, with 15 bases lying between them. The DNA of the CDR3 is TGTGCCAGCAGCTTGCGGAGGAGGGGCGCGACAGATACGCAGTATTTT. Protein sequence: CASSLRRRGATDTQYF.

The rearrangement links TRBV19 to TRBJ2-5; D is undetermined. Between the trimmed V and J ends, which lost 4 bases and 5 bases, there was a span of 14 bases. The CDR3 contains 14 residues. CDR1 LNHDA and CDR2 SQIVND come from the germline V gene (reference sequence). The CDR3 bases are TGTGCCAGTAGTACAAGGTCCAGCTCGGAGACCCAGTACTTC. Residues: CASSTRSSSETQYF.

This clonotype has at least ten counts. The J gene is TRBJ1-2, the V gene TRBV7-3; D is undetermined. CDR1 is SGHTA, CDR2 FQGTGA, per germline. CDR3 length: 14 amino acids. Trimming removed 2 bases at V and 1 base at J, with 8 bases between. CDR3 in amino acids: CASSLGPSNYGYTF. DNA of the CDR3: TGTGCCAGCAGCTTAGGACCGAGTAACTATGGCTACACCTTC.

This sequence joins TRBV29-1 and TRBJ1-3; TRBD1 is a possible D gene (5 bases). CDR1 and CDR2 from the germline V gene are SQVTM and ANQGSEA. V lost 3 bases and J 3 bases, leaving 12 bases between the germline ends. CDR3 length: 14 amino acids. CDR3 sequence: CSVDGGRLGNTIYF. The CDR3 DNA reads TGCAGCGTTGATGGGGGACGGCTTGGAAACACCATATATTTT. Together with reference TRBV29-1 and TRBJ1-3, the CDR3 gives the full variable domain: SAVISQKPSRDICQRGTSLTIQCQVDSQVTMMFWYRQQPGQSLTLIATANQGSEATYESGFVIDKFPISRPNLTFSTLTVSNMSPEDSSIYLCSVDGGRLGNTIYFGEGSWLTVV.

This clonotype was counted at least ten times. The V and J genes are TRBV7-9 and TRBJ2-1; no clear D gene. The germline V and J ends were trimmed by 5 bases and 7 bases, with 15 bases remaining between them. The CDR3 is 14 residues long. CDR1 and CDR2 from the germline V gene are SEHNR and FQNEAQ (reference sequence). CDR3 sequence reads: CASSRRTRFNEQFF. The CDR3 DNA sequence: TGTGCCAGCAGCCGCCGGACGCGTTTTAATGAGCAGTTCTTC. The full variable domain, completed using reference TRBV7-9 and TRBJ2-1, is DTGVSQNPRHKITKRGQNVTFRCDPISEHNRLYWYRQTLGQGPEFLTYFQNEAQLEKSRLLSDRFSAERPKGSFSTLEIQRTEQGDSAMYLCASSRRTRFNEQFFGPGTRLTVL.

In its sample, this clonotype was seen many times. This rearrangement joins TRBV27 to TRBJ1-4; tentatively, D is TRBD1 (5 bases). Germline-derived CDR1 and CDR2 are MNHEY and SMNVEV (reference sequence). Trimming shortened V by 6 bases and J by 7 bases, and 18 bases separated the two germline ends. This CDR3 comprises 15 residues. CDR3 in amino acids: CASSLDGGMTEKLFF. The CDR3 DNA reads TGTGCCAGCAGCCTGGACGGGGGGATGACTGAAAAACTGTTTTTT.

This clonotype has at least ten counts. The gene calls are TRBV12-3 or TRBV12-4 and TRBJ2-5; D ambiguous. V was trimmed by 1 base and J by 1 base, leaving 4 bases between them. The CDR3 spans 13 residues. Here the CDR3 reads CASSLVSQETQYF. CDR3 nucleotide sequence: TGTGCCAGCAGTTTAGTCAGCCAAGAGACCCAGTACTTC.

The J gene is TRBJ2-1, the V gene TRBV9, with TRBD2 identical over 8 bases. The germline V gene encodes CDR1 SGDLS and CDR2 YYNGEE. The CDR3 has 15 amino acids. V gave up 3 bases and J gave up 10 bases; unmatched junction bases: 12. The CDR3 loop is CASSDSGSGASEQFF. CDR3 DNA: TGTGCCAGCAGCGACTCTGGTAGCGGGGCCTCGGAGCAGTTCTTC. Full variable domain (outside the CDR3, taken from reference TRBV9 and TRBJ2-1): DSGVTQTPKHLITATGQRVTLRCSPRSGDLSVYWYQQSLDQGLQFLIQYYNGEERAKGNILERFSAQQFPDLHSELNLSSLELGDSALYFCASSDSGSGASEQFFGPGTRLTVL.

The chain carries TRBV15 and TRBJ2-5; 15 bases fit TRBD2. There are 15 residues in the CDR3. Germline CDR1 reads LNHNV; CDR2 reads YYDKDF (reference sequence). J was trimmed by 11 bases and V by 8 bases; bases with no gene match: 12. The CDR3 loop reads CATSGTSGGPQIQYF. For the CDR3, the DNA is TGTGCCACCTCTGGGACTAGCGGGGGGCCTCAGATTCAGTACTTC.

This clonotype was seen repeatedly, ten times or more. The chain joins TRBV6-6 to TRBJ2-3; D may be TRBD2 (6 bases). This CDR3 has 17 residues. Germline CDR1 MNHNY, CDR2 SVGAGI (reference sequence). Trimming pared 5 bases from V and 0 bases from J, leaving 18 bases between. The DNA for the CDR3 is TGTGCCAGCAGTGCCGCCCCGCTAGCGAGGAGCACAGATACGCAGTATTTT. The encoded protein is CASSAAPLARSTDTQYF.